Listed below are T cell receptor beta chains from one sample, sequenced in a study of CD8 T cells in Susac syndrome. From the immunoSEQ multiplex PCR reads, TCRdb called clonotypes with MiXCR, one entry per CDR3 protein. The table shows approximately 150,000 distinct CDR3 sequences, with roughly 94% occurring only once. The sequenced sample was CD4+ T cells from PBMCs. These receptors originate from a human donor in good health. CDR3s include the opening cysteine and the closing phenylalanine or tryptophan. D genes are given only for firm matches. Expanded clones are given a class, and other clones once, few, many or no size at all.

v_call,d_call,j_call,clone_size,cdr3_nt,cdr3_aa
TRBV29-1,TRBD2,TRBJ2-7,-,TGCAGCGTTGCTGAGGCGCTAGCGGGAGACGAGCAGTACTTC,CSVAEALAGDEQYF
TRBV5-1,TRBD1,TRBJ2-1,-,TGCGCCAGCAGCCCCCCGGGACAGGGTTTGAGTGAGCAGTTCTTC,CASSPPGQGLSEQFF
TRBV24-1,-,TRBJ2-2,-,TGTGCCACCAGTGATCGGGGGACGTCCCCGGGCACCGGGGAGCTGTTTTTT,CATSDRGTSPGTGELFF
TRBV29-1,-,TRBJ2-2,-,TGCAGCGCCTCGGGACCCTCGAACACCGGGGAGCTGTTTTTT,CSASGPSNTGELFF
TRBV11-2,TRBD1,TRBJ2-6,-,TGTGCCAGCAGCTTAGGAGCTCCGTTTGGACAGGGCGCCTCTGGGGCCAACGTCCTGACTTTC,CASSLGAPFGQGASGANVLTF
TRBV20-1,-,TRBJ2-5,-,TGCAGTGCTAGACCCTTAGCGAGGGAGACCCAGTACTTC,CSARPLARETQYF
TRBV28,-,TRBJ2-7,-,TGTGCCAGCAGTTCCCGAGGCAGCGGCCGGTACGAGCAGTACTTC,CASSSRGSGRYEQYF
TRBV18,-,TRBJ1-2,-,TGTGCCAGCTCACAACGAACAGGCAGGGATGGGGATGGCTACACCTTC,CASSQRTGRDGDGYTF
TRBV27,TRBD1,TRBJ1-1,-,TGTGCCAGCAGTTTCCGACCTGGGACAGCGAACACTGAAGCTTTCTTT,CASSFRPGTANTEAFF
TRBV7-2,TRBD1,TRBJ1-2,-,TGTGCCAGCAGCTTAGGCCCGGGACAGGGCTATGGCTACACCTTC,CASSLGPGQGYGYTF
TRBV7-2,-,TRBJ2-7,-,TGTGCCATAGGCCACGAGCAGTACTTC,CAIGHEQYF
TRBV30,-,TRBJ2-1,-,TGTGCCTGGAGAAAGGGGTATGAGCAGTTCTTC,CAWRKGYEQFF
TRBV5-1,TRBD1,TRBJ2-1,once,TGCGCCAGCAGCTTGGACGAGACAGGGTACAATGAGCAGTTCTTC,CASSLDETGYNEQFF
TRBV27,-,TRBJ1-5,-,TGTGCCAGCGGGGTAAAGAGGAATCAGCCCCAGCATTTT,CASGVKRNQPQHF
TRBV6-1,-,TRBJ1-1,-,TGTGCCACCCGTAGCACTGAAGCTTTCTTT,CATRSTEAFF
TRBV10-3,TRBD2,TRBJ2-5,-,TGTGCCATCAATTCAGCGGGGGGTTTGGAGACCCAGTACTTC,CAINSAGGLETQYF
TRBV28,-,TRBJ2-6,-,TGTGCCAGCAGTTTGACCCGCTCTGGGGCCAACGTCCTGACTTTC,CASSLTRSGANVLTF
TRBV7-2,-,TRBJ1-4,-,TGTGCCAGCAGCTTTAATTGGGGGGAGGACGAAAAACTGTTTTTT,CASSFNWGEDEKLFF
TRBV9,-,TRBJ1-2,-,TGTGCCAGCAGCCCCACCCTGGAGGGGTTGTATGGCTACACCTTC,CASSPTLEGLYGYTF
TRBV28,-,TRBJ2-6,-,TGTGCCAGCAGTGGCTGGACGGCCAGCTCTGGGGCCAACGTCCTGACTTTC,CASSGWTASSGANVLTF
TRBV10-3,TRBD2,TRBJ2-3,-,TGTGCCATCAGTGGGCTCGGGGGAGGGGCGGGCCGCGAAGATACGCAGTATTTT,CAISGLGGGAGREDTQYF
TRBV6-6,-,TRBJ2-5,-,TGTGCCAGCAGTTACAGCGGAGCGGACCAAGAGACCCAGTACTTC,CASSYSGADQETQYF
TRBV7-9,-,TRBJ2-5,-,TGTGCCAGCAGCTTAGTCAGGATCCAAGAGACCCAGTACTTC,CASSLVRIQETQYF
TRBV30,TRBD1,TRBJ1-2,-,TGTGCCTGGGCGACAGGGAACTATGGCTACACCTTC,CAWATGNYGYTF
TRBV7-3,-,TRBJ1-1,-,TGTGCCAGCAGCTGGTCGGGGGGCAACACTGAAGCTTTCTTT,CASSWSGGNTEAFF
TRBV5-1,-,TRBJ2-1,-,TGCGCCAGCAGCTACATACAGGGATCGGGTGAGCAGTTCTTC,CASSYIQGSGEQFF
TRBV9,-,TRBJ1-1,-,TGTGCCAGCAGCGCGAACTCCTTGGGGGCTGAAGCTTTCTTT,CASSANSLGAEAFF
TRBV3-1,-,TRBJ1-2,-,TGTGCCAGCAGCACTGCGGGGGGCTACACCTTC,CASSTAGGYTF
TRBV7-2,-,TRBJ2-5,-,TGTGCCAGCAGCTCACAGGGATGGGGAGGTGAGACCCAGTACTTC,CASSSQGWGGETQYF
TRBV28,TRBD1,TRBJ2-7,-,TGTGCCAGCAGACCTAGTGACAGGGACTCCTACGAGCAGTACTTC,CASRPSDRDSYEQYF
TRBV6-2/TRBV6-3,-,TRBJ2-3,-,TGTGCCAGCAGTTCCGTCGCTACGCAGTATTTT,CASSSVATQYF
TRBV28,-,TRBJ2-1,-,TGTGCGTCCTCCCGGGTCTACAATGAGCAGTTCTTC,CASSRVYNEQFF
TRBV5-4,-,TRBJ2-7,-,TGTGCCAGCAGCTTCGAACTAGACTACGAGCAGTACTTC,CASSFELDYEQYF
TRBV6-5,-,TRBJ2-2,-,TGTGCCAGCAGTTACTCGAGGGGACACCCGAGGGTCGGGGAGCTGTTTTTT,CASSYSRGHPRVGELFF
TRBV30,-,TRBJ2-1,-,TGTGCCTGGATTAATAAAGCGTCCAATGAGCAGTTCTTC,CAWINKASNEQFF
TRBV7-2,-,TRBJ2-3,-,TGTGCCAGCAGCTTCGACTGGGGAACAGATACGCAGTATTTT,CASSFDWGTDTQYF
TRBV20-1,-,TRBJ1-5,-,TGCAGTGCTAGAGAGTGGGGGACGGGCGATCAGCCCCAGCATTTT,CSAREWGTGDQPQHF
TRBV29-1,-,TRBJ1-1,-,TGCAGCGTGTTGAGGGGTACTGAAGCTTTCTTT,CSVLRGTEAFF
TRBV3-1,-,TRBJ2-2,-,TGTGCCAGCAGCCAAGGGGCAGGGGCCGGGGAGCTGTTTTTT,CASSQGAGAGELFF
TRBV7-9,-,TRBJ1-2,-,TGTGCCAGCAGCTTAGAACATATTTATGGCTACACCTTC,CASSLEHIYGYTF
TRBV4-1,-,TRBJ2-5,-,TGCGCCAGCAGCCACGGCAGGGCGGGGGAGACCCAGTACTTC,CASSHGRAGETQYF
TRBV12-3/TRBV12-4,TRBD1,TRBJ2-7,-,TGTGCCAGCAGTTTGGACAGGGGGGACGAGCAGTACTTC,CASSLDRGDEQYF
TRBV5-1,-,TRBJ2-7,once,TGCGCCAGCAGCGGACCGAACTCCTACGAGCAGTACTTC,CASSGPNSYEQYF
TRBV15,TRBD1,TRBJ2-3,-,TGTGCCACCAGCAGAGATATTACGGGACAGGGGACAGATACGCAGTATTTT,CATSRDITGQGTDTQYF
TRBV28,TRBD2,TRBJ2-4,-,TGTGCCAGCAATACCCCAGGGCGGGAGTGGGAGAACATTCAGTACTTC,CASNTPGREWENIQYF